This entry is about one TCR beta chain. Its antigen is not known. The junction departs from the called germline gene at one end, perhaps through a read error. Participants comprised healthy donors of bone marrow. The data originate from a study of cytomegalovirus exposure and HLA in healthy donors. Study-level information: Falling in the Caucasian-associated ancestry cluster were 81% of around 370 genotyped donors.

The PCR made use of 60 Vbeta and 13 Jbeta primers. Sequenced by immunoSEQ multiplex PCR; TCRdb stores in-frame clones only, minus some. The sample carries some 200,000 clones, around three quarters recorded once. Points from the study as a whole: Investigators reported 150 to 200 TCR beta chains as tied to cytomegalovirus.

The CDR3 totals 15 residues. CDR1 is SEHNR, CDR2 FQNEAQ, per germline (reference sequence). The sequenced sample was PBMCs. The genes are TRBV7-9 and TRBJ1-5; 7 nucleotides align to TRBD1. This sequence was found in a woman in her twenties or thirties in good health and CMV-seronegative. CDR3 DNA sequence: TGTTCCAGCAGCTTAGGACAGGCCCCCAATCAGCCCCAGCATTTT. It yields the protein CSSSLGQAPNQPQHF.